A selection of T cell receptor beta chains follows, all from one sample in a study of cytomegalovirus exposure and HLA in healthy donors. TCRdb keeps only in-frame clones here, not all; method: immunoSEQ multiplex PCR. Recorded for this sample: 53,000 or so clones. The sequenced sample consisted of PBMCs. These receptors were obtained from a male donor in good health and CMV-seropositive. CDR3s include the opening cysteine and the closing phenylalanine or tryptophan. A D gene is named only where the DNA matches it firmly.

>TRBJ2-7|TRBV2|TRBD2
TGTGCCAGCAGTCGACTAGCGGGGAACATCTACGAGCAGTACTTC
CASSRLAGNIYEQYF
>TRBJ1-1|TRBV28|NA
TGTGCCAGCGGTGACCGGGTCACTGAAGCTTTCTTT
CASGDRVTEAFF
>TRBJ2-7|TRBV10-3|NA
TGTGCCATCAGCATCCGGGACACCTACTACGAGCAGTACTTC
CAISIRDTYYEQYF
>TRBJ2-3|TRBV2|TRBD1
TGTGCCAGCAGTGGCCGGGACAGATACACAGATACGCAGTATTTT
CASSGRDRYTDTQYF
>TRBJ2-5|TRBV7-3|TRBD2
TGTGCCAGCAGCTTATTGGCTAGCGGGGAACAAGAGACCCAGTACTTC
CASSLLASGEQETQYF
>TRBJ1-5|TRBV9|NA
TGTGCCAGCAGCGTAGAACCGCAGAGCAATCAGCCCCAGCATTTT
CASSVEPQSNQPQHF
>TRBJ2-2|TRBV25-1|TRBD2
TGTGCCAGCAGGACTAGCAACACCGGGGAGCTGTTTTTT
CASRTSNTGELFF
>TRBJ2-7|TRBV5-1|NA
TGCGCCAGCAGCTTGAGCCAGGCTACGACCTACGAGCAGTACTTC
CASSLSQATTYEQYF
>TRBJ2-1|TRBV6-1|NA
TGTGCCAGCAGGTCGGGACTCCGGCAGTTCTTC
CASRSGLRQFF
>TRBJ2-3|TRBV5-1|NA
TGCGCCAGCAGCCCGGGCTCCGGCGGGGAACTCACAGATACGCAGTATTTT
CASSPGSGGELTDTQYF
>TRBJ2-7|TRBV7-8|NA
TGTGCCAGCACCTGGGGGGGGCAGCCCTACGAGCAGTACTTC
CASTWGGQPYEQYF
>TRBJ1-1|TRBV4-1|TRBD1
TGCGCCAGCAGCCCTACACAGTTCTTCGCCAGGGGGGCTTTCTTT
CASSPTQFFARGAFF
>TRBJ1-5|TRBV23-1|NA
TGCGCCAGCAGGCGACAGGCCTCTGGGTCTCACAGCAATCAGCCCCAGCATTTT
CASRRQASGSHSNQPQHF
>TRBJ2-1|TRBV19|TRBD2
TGTGCCAGTAAGGTAGCGGGGGGGCTGAATGAGCAGTTCTTC
CASKVAGGLNEQFF
>TRBJ1-3|TRBV28|NA
TGTGCCAGCAGTCTCGAGAGCATCGGAAACACCATATATTTT
CASSLESIGNTIYF
>TRBJ1-1|TRBV4-2|NA
TGTGCCAGCAGCCTCAGACAGGACGCGGAAACTGAAGCTTTCTTT
CASSLRQDAETEAFF
>TRBJ1-2|TRBV5-6|NA
TGTGCCAGCAGCCCTGCAACAGGGATCTATGGCTACACCTTC
CASSPATGIYGYTF
>TRBJ1-1|TRBV7-9|TRBD1
TGTGCCAGCAGCTTGGGCGGGACAGGGGTATTGAACACTGAAGCTTTCTTT
CASSLGGTGVLNTEAFF
>TRBJ2-7|TRBV4-1|TRBD2
TGCGCCAGCAGCCTACTAGCGGGGCAAACCTACGAGCAGTACTTC
CASSLLAGQTYEQYF
>TRBJ2-3|TRBV15|NA
TGTGCCACCAGCAGCGGGCAGGGTAGCACAGATACGCAGTATTTT
CATSSGQGSTDTQYF
>TRBJ1-4|TRBV2|TRBD1
TGTGCCAGCAGGGGGACAGTCCTTTCAACTAATGAAAAACTGTTTTTT
CASRGTVLSTNEKLFF
>TRBJ1-5|TRBV30|TRBD1
TGTGCCTGGTCGCCCGGGACAGGAATTATAATGAGACAGCCCCAGCATTTT
CAWSPGTGIIMRQPQHF
>TRBJ2-7|TRBV28|NA
TGTGCCAGCAGTTCCCACCAAAAATTGACAGGAGACGAGCAGTACTTC
CASSSHQKLTGDEQYF
>TRBJ2-1|TRBV28|NA
TGTGCCAGCAGTACCCTAACGGGGGTCATCTTC
CASSTLTGVIF
>TRBJ2-3|TRBV10-3|TRBD1
TGTGCCATCAGTGAGTCGCCCTTTGGACAGGGGAGAACAGATACGCAGTATTTT
CAISESPFGQGRTDTQYF
>TRBJ2-7|TRBV7-2|TRBD1
TGTGCCAGCGACCCAGGGACAGGGGAGCACGAGCAGTACTTC
CASDPGTGEHEQYF
>TRBJ1-1|TRBV7-9|NA
TGTGCCAGCAGCTTAGTCCCAGGACAGTCGCTTTTGGGAGCTTTCTTT
CASSLVPGQSLLGAFF
>TRBJ2-7|TRBV5-1|NA
TGCGCCACCCGCTTAACGGAAGACAACGAGCAGTACTTC
CATRLTEDNEQYF
>TRBJ2-1|TRBV7-9|TRBD2
TGTGCCAGCAGCTTGATTAGCGGGGCTGTCGGGGAGCAGTTCTTC
CASSLISGAVGEQFF
>TRBJ2-3|TRBV10-3|TRBD1
TGTGCCATCAGTGGGCAGGGGGCTACCAATACGCAGTATTTT
CAISGQGATNTQYF
>TRBJ2-1|TRBV19|NA
TGTGCCAGTGCGACAGGCGGTGGATACAATGAGCAGTTCTTC
CASATGGGYNEQFF
>TRBJ1-2|TRBV6-1|TRBD1
TGTGCCATATTGGACAGGGATTTTGGTGGCTACACCTTC
CAILDRDFGGYTF
>TRBJ1-5|TRBV4-3|NA
TGCGCCAGCAGTAGTTCGAGCAATCAGCCCCAGCATTTT
CASSSSSNQPQHF
>TRBJ2-2|TRBV27|NA
TGTGCCAGCAATTTATTAACCGGGGAGCTGTTTTTT
CASNLLTGELFF
>TRBJ1-3|TRBV5-1|NA
TGCGCCAGCAGCTTGGAATCAGGGGCGGTCGGAAACACCATATATTTT
CASSLESGAVGNTIYF
>TRBJ2-7|TRBV9|TRBD1
TGTGCCAGCAGCCCCACAGGGGGTTGGCCCTACGAGCAGTACTTC
CASSPTGGWPYEQYF
>TRBJ1-2|TRBV2|NA
TGTGCCAGCACCATCTCGGGGGGATGGTACGGCTACACCTTC
CASTISGGWYGYTF
>TRBJ1-5|TRBV28|NA
TGTGCCAGCAGTTCAGGGCAGTCAAGGAGGCCCCAGCATTTT
CASSSGQSRRPQHF
>TRBJ1-5|TRBV4-2|NA
TGTGCCAGCAGCCAAGATCAGGGATCCAACAATCAGCCCCAGCATTTT
CASSQDQGSNNQPQHF
>TRBJ1-1|TRBV27|NA
TGTGCCATTAGGGGGGGGAACACTGAAGCTTTCTTT
CAIRGGNTEAFF
>TRBJ2-6|TRBV2|NA
TGTGCCAGCAGTTCTCCCGCCAACGGGGGGGCCAACGTCCTGACTTTC
CASSSPANGGANVLTF
>TRBJ2-6|TRBV5-5|TRBD1
TGTGCCAGCAGCTACAGACAGGGACCCTCTGGGGCCAACGTCCTGACTTTC
CASSYRQGPSGANVLTF
>TRBJ2-1|TRBV7-9|NA
TGTGCCAGCAGCCAGTGGGACACCCAATACAATGAGCAGTTCTTC
CASSQWDTQYNEQFF
>TRBJ2-3|TRBV30|NA
TGTGCCTGGAGTCAAGGGGGAGGGACAGATACGCAGTATTTT
CAWSQGGGTDTQYF
>TRBJ1-5|TRBV19|NA
TGTGCCAGTAAAACGGCCGACTATAGCAATCAGCCCCAGCATTTT
CASKTADYSNQPQHF
>TRBJ1-3|TRBV10-3|TRBD1
TGTGCCGGAAGCGCCGGGACAGGGGGCTCCGGAAACACCATATATTTT
CAGSAGTGGSGNTIYF
>TRBJ2-7|TRBV27|TRBD1
TGTGCCAGCAGTTTTGTAATAGGGGACAGGGGGTTTAACGAGCAGTACTTC
CASSFVIGDRGFNEQYF
>TRBJ1-4|TRBV18|TRBD1
TGTGCCAGCTCACCAGGAACAGGGGGAAGTGAAAAACTGTTTTTT
CASSPGTGGSEKLFF
>TRBJ1-5|TRBV27|NA
TGTGCCAGCAGTGATTCGGGATCCCAGCCCCAGCATTTT
CASSDSGSQPQHF
>TRBJ1-5|TRBV29-1|TRBD1
TGCAGCGTGAGTGGGGGACAGGGTTCCCAGCCCCAGCATTTT
CSVSGGQGSQPQHF
>TRBJ2-4|TRBV4-1|NA
TGCGCCAGCAGTCGGACAGAAGCGGACATTCAGTACTTC
CASSRTEADIQYF
>TRBJ1-5|TRBV7-2|TRBD1
TGTGCCAGCAGCTCAGCAAGGGACAGGGTAATTGGGAGCAATCAGCCCCAGCATTTT
CASSSARDRVIGSNQPQHF
>TRBJ1-2|TRBV11-2|NA
TGTGCCAGCAGCTTAACGCCAGACATATGGGGCTACACCTTC
CASSLTPDIWGYTF
>TRBJ2-3|TRBV6-5|NA
TGTGCCAGCAGTTACTCATCCGGGGCAGATACGCAGTATTTT
CASSYSSGADTQYF
>TRBJ2-7|TRBV4-1|NA
TGCGCCAGCAGCCAAGACGGGGATTGGGCCTACGAGCAGTACTTC
CASSQDGDWAYEQYF